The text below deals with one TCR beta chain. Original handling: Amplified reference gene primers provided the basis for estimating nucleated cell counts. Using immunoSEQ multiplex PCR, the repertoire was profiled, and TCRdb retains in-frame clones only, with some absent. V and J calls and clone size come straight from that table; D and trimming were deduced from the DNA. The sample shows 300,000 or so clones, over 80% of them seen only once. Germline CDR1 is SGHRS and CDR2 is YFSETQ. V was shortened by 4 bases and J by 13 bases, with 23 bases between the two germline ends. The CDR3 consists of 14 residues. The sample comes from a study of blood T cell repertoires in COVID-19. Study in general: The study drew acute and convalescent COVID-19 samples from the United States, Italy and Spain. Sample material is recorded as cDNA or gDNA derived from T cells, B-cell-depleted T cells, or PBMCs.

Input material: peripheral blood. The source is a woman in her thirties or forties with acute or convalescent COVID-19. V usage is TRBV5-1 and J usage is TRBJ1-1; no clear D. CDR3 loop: CASSPPSGGRGGFF. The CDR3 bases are TGCGCCAGCAGCCCCCCCTCGGGTGGGAGAGGTGGTTTCTTT.